This TCR beta chain is from a study of low-dose radiotherapy and immunotherapy resistance in tumors. Across the whole study: It was 1 Gy per fraction every two weeks that Cohort 2 received, adding up to 13 Gy over 26 weeks. Daily oral aspirin at 300 mg began on cycle 1 day 1 and lasted four cycles. Intravenous administration to patients comprised nivolumab at 240 mg every two weeks and ipilimumab at 1 mg/kg every six weeks.

The CDR3 has 16 residues. Trimming left V 1 base short and J 3 bases short, with 13 bases between. Germline-derived CDR1 and CDR2 are LGHNA and YSLEER. Time point here: before trial treatment. Low-dose radiotherapy and low-dose cyclophosphamide, together with aspirin, ipilimumab and nivolumab, were given to donors. Gene-specific TRAV and TRBV primers were used for first-strand cDNA, covering alpha and beta chains. TCRs were put through roughly 20 PCR cycles of amplification with Phusion. A constant-region primer and the V-primer adapter served as the primer pair. TCRdb re-called the reads through MiXCR, storing one row per CDR3 protein. The sample carries more than 50,000 distinct CDR3 sequences, approximately 25% recorded once. This clonotype has a count of ten or more.

This TCR came from a male donor with rectosigmoid adenocarcinoma. The starting material was PBMCs, obtained before treatment. The chain combines TRBV4-3 with TRBJ1-3; TRBD1 might be the D (6 bases). CDR3 bases: TGCGCCAGCAGCCAAGTTTTCAGGGGCGGTGGAAACACCATATATTTT. Translated, it gives CASSQVFRGGGNTIYF.